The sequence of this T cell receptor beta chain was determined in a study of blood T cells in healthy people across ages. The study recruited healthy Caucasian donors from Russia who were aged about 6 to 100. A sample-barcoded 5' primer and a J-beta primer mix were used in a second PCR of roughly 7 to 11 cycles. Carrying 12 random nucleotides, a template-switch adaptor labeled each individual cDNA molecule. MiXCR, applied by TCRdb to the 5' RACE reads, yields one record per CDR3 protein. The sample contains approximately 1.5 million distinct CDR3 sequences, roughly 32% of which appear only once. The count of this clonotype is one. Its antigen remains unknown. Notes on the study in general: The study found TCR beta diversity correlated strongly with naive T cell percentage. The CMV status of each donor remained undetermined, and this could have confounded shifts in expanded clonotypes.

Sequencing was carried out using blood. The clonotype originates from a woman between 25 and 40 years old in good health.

CDR3 DNA sequence: TGTGCCAGCAGTTCGGCAGGGATCAACTACGAGCAGTACTTC. Translation: CASSSAGINYEQYF. The chain couples TRBV28 to TRBJ2-7, with D maybe TRBD1 (5 bases). V lost 4 bases, J lost 3 bases, and 13 bases lay in between. The CDR3 is made up of 14 amino acids. CDR1 is MDHEN, CDR2 SYDVKM, per germline.